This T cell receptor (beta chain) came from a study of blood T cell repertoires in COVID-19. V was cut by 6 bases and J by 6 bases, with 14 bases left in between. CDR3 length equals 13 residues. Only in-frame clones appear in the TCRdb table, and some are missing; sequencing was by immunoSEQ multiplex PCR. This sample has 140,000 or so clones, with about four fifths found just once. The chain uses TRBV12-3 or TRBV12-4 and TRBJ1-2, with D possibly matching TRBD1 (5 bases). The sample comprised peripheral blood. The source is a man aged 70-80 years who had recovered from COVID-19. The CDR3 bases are TGTGCCAGCAGGGCAGGGTATCAGGATGGCTACACCTTC. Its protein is CASRAGYQDGYTF.